This TCR beta chain was retrieved from a study of brain metastases from non-small cell lung cancer. This clone has just one count. Its antigen is not known. The CDR3 has 15 residues. Germline V lookup: CDR1 SGHTA, CDR2 FQGNSA. V gave up 2 bases and J gave up 5 bases, with 15 bases separating them. Findings of the study overall: Fewer infiltrating T cells were found in brain metastases than primaries.

Profiling relied on immunoSEQ multiplex PCR, and the TCRdb table lists in-frame clones only, not all of them. Here the sample spans about 530 clones, 60% to 80% being singletons. The sequenced sample consisted of tissue from a brain metastasis. This sequence joins TRBV7-2 and TRBJ2-5; a possible D gene is TRBD2 (6 bases). This TCR came from a donor aged 40 or older with non-small cell lung cancer. The CDR3 protein is CASSLLALKSETQYF. The CDR3 DNA is TGTGCCAGCAGCTTACTAGCGCTCAAGTCGGAGACCCAGTACTTC.